The sequence of this T cell receptor beta chain was determined in a study of cytomegalovirus exposure and HLA in healthy donors. TCRdb keeps only in-frame clones here, not all; method: immunoSEQ multiplex PCR. Of around 70,000 clones detected, about 91% appear once; the ten largest clones hold 2.5% to 3.5%. The CDR3 length is 13 residues. Germline loops: CDR1 SGDLS, CDR2 YYNGEE. Trimming left V 3 bases short and J 4 bases short, with 9 bases between. The sequenced material came from PBMCs. The gene calls are TRBV9 and TRBJ2-3; a weak D match, TRBD1 (5 bases). The receptor's source is a man aged 18 to 30 in good health and CMV-seronegative. In nucleotides, the CDR3 is TGTGCCAGCAGCGAGGGGCCCCCAGATACGCAGTATTTT. This translates into CASSEGPPDTQYF.